This T cell receptor (beta chain) was documented in a study of blood T cells in healthy people across ages. A J-beta primer mix and a sample-barcoded 5' primer were used in a second PCR of roughly 6 to 11 cycles. TCRdb fed the 5' RACE reads into MiXCR, producing one record per CDR3 protein. The sample holds under 800,000 distinct CDR3 sequences, more than 40% seen once. Germline V gene data show CDR1 as DFQATT and CDR2 as SNEGSKA (reference sequence). The CDR3 has 15 residues. This sequence joins TRBV20-1 and TRBJ2-5; TRBD2 aligns across 9 bases. Matching the DNA end better, TRBJ2-7 makes the J call doubtful. The origin of this receptor is a woman aged 55-69 years in good health. The sequencing input was blood. The CDR3 loop is CSASRPSGVEYEQYF. DNA for the CDR3: TGCAGTGCTAGTCGGCCTAGCGGGGTGGAATACGAGCAGTACTTC.